Shown below are 19 T cell receptor beta chains from a single sample sequenced in a study of PD-1 blockade in classical Hodgkin lymphoma. TCRdb keeps only in-frame clones here, not all; method: immunoSEQ multiplex PCR. The data show around 29,000 clones, with more than 70% seen just once and approximately 0.35% held by the top ten. Time point meaning: newly diagnosed, previously untreated cHL patient sample. Negative magnetic selection isolated CD4+ T cells from thawed PBMCs. The sequenced material came from CD4+ T cells from blood. The origin of the receptors is a human donor with classical Hodgkin lymphoma.

The V gene is TRBV2, the J gene TRBJ2-1; 9 positions match TRBD2. The CDR3 extends over 14 amino acids. Germline lookup yields CDR1 SNHLY and CDR2 FYNNEI. J gave up 7 bases and V 5 bases, and 6 bases lay outside the gene matches. This CDR3 is CASSLAGARNEQFF. The CDR3, as DNA: TGTGCCAGCAGTTTAGCGGGAGCTAGGAATGAGCAGTTCTTC.

The chain combines TRBV5-8 with TRBJ2-6; D not resolved. This CDR3 region has 14 residues. The germline V gene encodes CDR1 SGHTS and CDR2 YDEGEE. Deletions cut 3 bases from V and 4 bases from J, with 8 bases between. CDR3 sequence (DNA): TGTGCCAGCAGCTGGGTTAGGGGGGCCAACGTCCTGACTTTC. The encoded protein is CASSWVRGANVLTF.

This clone came up once. The chain uses TRBV5-1 and TRBJ2-7, with 7 bases lining up with TRBD1. The V segment lost 4 bases and the J segment 2 bases; nucleotides outside the gene matches: 9. Germline V CDR1 and CDR2: SGHRS, YFSETQ. The CDR3 consists of 15 residues. CDR3 nucleotides: TGCGCCAGCAGCCCTCAACAGGGGATCGCCTACGAGCAGTACTTC. Amino acid sequence: CASSPQQGIAYEQYF.

The chain joins TRBV28 to TRBJ2-3; D gene uncertain. From germline, CDR1 is MDHEN and CDR2 SYDVKM. Trimming stripped 4 bases from V and 4 bases from J, with 15 bases between. The CDR3 spans 15 residues. The CDR3 region is CASSSPPPGPDTQYF. CDR3 coding DNA: TGTGCCAGCAGTTCCCCACCTCCTGGTCCAGATACGCAGTATTTT.

The chain has TRBV2 and TRBJ2-7, with D possibly being TRBD2 (6 bases). The CDR3 is 13 amino acids. The germline gives CDR1 SNHLY, CDR2 FYNNEI. Between the trimmed V and J ends, which lost 10 bases and 4 bases, there was a span of 17 bases. Here the CDR3 DNA reads TGTGCCACAGCGGGTATAGTGCGGTACGAGCAGTACTTC. Translating it yields CATAGIVRYEQYF.

This chain connects TRBV7-2 to TRBJ2-1; a possible D gene is TRBD2 (5 bases). V was clipped by 2 bases and J by 10 bases, with 15 bases between them. The germline gives CDR1 SGHTA, CDR2 FQGNSA. The CDR3 contains 14 residues. CDR3 sequence (DNA): TGTGCCAGCAGCTTAATCCCCTCCAGCGGAGAGCAGTTCTTC. Its protein product is CASSLIPSSGEQFF.

The chain joins TRBV5-5 to TRBJ1-1; D gene ambiguous. CDR3 length: 15 residues. Germline V gives CDR1 SGHKS, CDR2 YYEKEE (reference sequence). V was clipped by 0 bases and J by 1 base, with 10 bases between them. In DNA, the CDR3 is TGTGCCAGCAGCTTGGAAACGGGCGCGAACACTGAAGCTTTCTTT. This encodes CASSLETGANTEAFF.

This clone was found once. The rearrangement joins TRBV7-2 to TRBJ2-7; the D call may be TRBD1 or TRBD2 (5 bases each). The CDR3 is made up of 16 amino acids. CDR1 SGHTA and CDR2 FQGNSA come from the germline V gene. The V end lost 5 bases, the J end lost 2 bases, and 19 bases lay between the germline ends. The CDR3 DNA reads as TGTGCCAGCAGCCGGACACTAGACATCTTTCCCTACGAGCAGTACTTC. Its protein is CASSRTLDIFPYEQYF.

This CDR3 is CASSRSGEDTQYF. The CDR3 DNA reads TGTGCCAGCAGCCGATCAGGGGAAGATACGCAGTATTTT. The chain employs TRBV7-9 and TRBJ2-3, with D possibly being TRBD1 (6 bases). From germline, CDR1 is SEHNR and CDR2 FQNEAQ (reference sequence). Trimming cost V 5 bases and J 5 bases, with 11 bases left between them. This CDR3 is built from 13 residues.

V is TRBV28 and J is TRBJ2-5; D perhaps matches TRBD2 (6 bases). There are 12 residues in the CDR3. Trimming removed 6 bases from V and 3 bases from J, with 8 bases in between. Germline CDR1 MDHEN, CDR2 SYDVKM. The CDR3 protein is CASRPGEETQYF. For the CDR3, the DNA is TGTGCCAGCAGGCCGGGGGAAGAGACCCAGTACTTC.

This clone turned up a few times. The chain uses TRBV10-3 and TRBJ2-2; no clear D gene. The length of the CDR3 is 12 residues. Germline CDR1 is ENHRY and CDR2 is SYGVKD. Trimming removed 2 bases from V and 6 bases from J, with 4 bases in between. This chain's CDR3 is CAISEGSGELFF. Here the CDR3 DNA reads TGTGCCATCAGTGAGGGATCCGGGGAGCTGTTTTTT.

The chain uses TRBV4-3 and TRBJ2-2; D perhaps matches TRBD1 (7 bases). V lost 5 bases to trimming and J lost 5 bases, with 24 bases between them. The CDR3 consists of 18 residues. Germline CDR1 LGHNA, CDR2 YSLEER. The CDR3 sequence: CASSSDPARAGGTGELFF. The CDR3 region has the DNA TGCGCCAGCAGCTCGGACCCGGCCAGGGCAGGGGGGACCGGGGAGCTGTTTTTT.

The genes are TRBV6-1 and TRBJ2-7; 10 bases match TRBD1. Germline CDR1 MNHNS, CDR2 SASEGT. CDR3 length: 14 residues. V was pared by 7 bases and J by 3 bases, with 6 bases of the junction left unmatched. The CDR3 reads CASKLGQGNYEQYF. The DNA for the CDR3 is TGTGCCAGCAAGTTGGGACAGGGGAACTACGAGCAGTACTTC.

The V gene is TRBV19, the J gene TRBJ2-5; TRBD1 is a possible D gene (5 bases). Per the germline V gene, CDR1 is LNHDA and CDR2 is SQIVND (reference sequence). CDR3 length: 14 residues. V lost 5 bases and J 6 bases, leaving 16 bases between the germline ends. The CDR3 loop is CASSPPGPSKTQYF. The CDR3 DNA reads as TGTGCCAGTAGTCCCCCAGGGCCCTCGAAGACCCAGTACTTC.

The J gene is TRBJ2-2, the V gene TRBV5-6; D may be TRBD1 (6 bases). Germline V gives CDR1 SGHDT, CDR2 YYEEEE. CDR3 length: 17 residues. Deletions cut 0 bases from V and 3 bases from J, with 15 bases between. Here the CDR3 DNA reads TGTGCCAGCAGCTTGGTAGGGACACCTATCGACACCGGGGAGCTGTTTTTT. Protein product: CASSLVGTPIDTGELFF.

This clone was seen a handful of times. The junction differs from germline at one of its ends, possibly a read error. The chain joins TRBV2 to TRBJ2-7; the D is unclear. Germline values: CDR1 SNHLY, CDR2 FYNNEI. The CDR3 is made up of 10 amino acids. The CDR3 spells CASSEASLHF. CDR3 DNA sequence: TGTGCCAGCAGTGAGGCCAGCTTACACTTC.

The chain carries TRBV25-1 and TRBJ2-1; 15 bases agree with TRBD2. Germline-derived CDR1 and CDR2 are MGHDK and SYGVNS. The trim removed 7 bases at V and 0 bases at J, leaving 7 bases unmatched. The CDR3 covers 18 residues. The CDR3 region is CASISGTSGRSSYNEQFF. CDR3 DNA: TGTGCCAGCATTTCCGGGACTAGCGGGAGGAGCTCCTACAATGAGCAGTTCTTC.

The rearrangement links TRBV7-2 to TRBJ2-1, with D possibly being TRBD2 (6 bases). Trimming removed 0 bases at V and 9 bases at J, with 9 bases between. Germline V gene lookup returns CDR1 SGHTA and CDR2 FQGNSA. This CDR3 comprises 13 residues. DNA of the CDR3: TGTGCCAGCAGCTTAGCCGAGGGACTTGAGCAGTTCTTC. This translates into CASSLAEGLEQFF.

V gene TRBV10-3 combines with J gene TRBJ2-3; no definite D call. CDR1 ENHRY and CDR2 SYGVKD come from the germline V gene. The CDR3 is made up of 15 amino acids. V shed 11 bases and J shed 1 base, with 19 bases lying between them. The CDR3 protein is CAAKAGLWGTDTQYF. For the CDR3, the DNA is TGTGCCGCCAAGGCTGGCTTGTGGGGCACAGATACGCAGTATTTT.